Listed below are T cell receptor beta chains from one sample, sequenced in a study of blood T cell repertoires in COVID-19. Libraries were prepared by immunoSEQ multiplex PCR; TCRdb keeps only in-frame clonotypes and omits some of them. The table shows 250,000 or so clones, with approximately 85% occurring only once. Material: peripheral blood. The receptor source for this set is a woman aged 25 to 39 with acute or convalescent COVID-19. The CDR3 runs from the conserved cysteine through the conserved F or W. Fields, in order: CDR3 protein, CDR3 DNA, D gene, clone size, V gene, J gene. A D gene is named only where the DNA matches it firmly. A clone size is listed for some rows: how often the clone was seen (once, few, many), or a class if it is expanded.

CASEGVSLLVWFF	TGTGCCAGCGAGGGGGTCTCCTTACTAGTGTGGTTCTTC	NA	NA	TRBV7-9	TRBJ2-1
CASNSRVGGYGYTF	TGTGCCAGCAACTCCCGGGTGGGGGGCTATGGCTACACCTTC	NA	few	TRBV5-4	TRBJ1-2
CASSQDSQFGQPQHF	TGTGCCAGCAGCCAAGATAGCCAGTTTGGTCAGCCCCAGCATTTT	NA	NA	TRBV3-1/TRBV3-2	TRBJ1-5
CASSGGPLHF	TGTGCCAGCAGCGGGGGGCCCCTCCACTTT	NA	NA	TRBV7-9	TRBJ1-6
CASSYLRSHYEQYF	TGTGCCAGCAGTTACTTGAGGTCCCACTACGAGCAGTACTTC	NA	NA	TRBV6-6	TRBJ2-7
CSDLTAAGELFF	TGCAGCGACTTAACAGCGGCCGGGGAGCTGTTTTTT	NA	NA	TRBV29-1	TRBJ2-2
CASTAAARPNQPQHF	TGTGCCAGCACCGCGGCGGCTAGACCCAATCAGCCCCAGCATTTT	NA	NA	TRBV28	TRBJ1-5
CARKKTSGRGTGELFF	TGTGCCAGAAAAAAGACTAGCGGGAGGGGCACCGGGGAGCTGTTTTTT	TRBD2	NA	TRBV2	TRBJ2-2
CASSSGHPYEQYF	TGTGCCAGCAGTTCGGGACACCCCTACGAGCAGTACTTC	NA	once	TRBV6-5	TRBJ2-7
CASSQGRGGETQYF	TGCGCCAGCAGCCAAGGCAGGGGAGGGGAGACCCAGTACTTC	NA	NA	TRBV4-3	TRBJ2-5
CASSPLSGTGGEKLFF	TGTGCCAGCAGCCCCCTAAGTGGGACAGGAGGAGAAAAACTGTTTTTT	TRBD1	NA	TRBV3-1/TRBV3-2	TRBJ1-4
CASSINPDRTYEQYF	TGTGCCAGCAGCATTAATCCCGACAGGACCTACGAGCAGTACTTC	NA	NA	TRBV3-1/TRBV3-2	TRBJ2-7
CASSEVGLANEQYF	TGTGCCAGCAGCGAAGTGGGACTAGCCAACGAGCAGTACTTC	TRBD2	NA	TRBV6-6	TRBJ2-7
CATRQPSSYEQYF	TGTGCCACAAGACAGCCGAGCTCCTACGAGCAGTACTTC	NA	few	TRBV19	TRBJ2-7
CASSQRVGVGDTEAFF	TGTGCCAGCAGCCAAAGGGTCGGCGTCGGGGACACTGAAGCTTTCTTT	NA	once	TRBV14	TRBJ1-1
CASSFRDRGFYEQYF	TGTGCCAGCAGTTTCCGGGACAGGGGATTCTACGAGCAGTACTTC	TRBD1	once	TRBV27	TRBJ2-7
CASSLVASGRASNTGELFF	TGTGCCAGCAGCTTAGTAGCTAGCGGGAGGGCTTCAAACACCGGGGAGCTGTTTTTT	TRBD2	NA	TRBV7-6	TRBJ2-2
CASSMSTGTEAFF	TGTGCCAGTAGTATGTCAACAGGGACTGAAGCTTTCTTT	NA	NA	TRBV19	TRBJ1-1
CSASSGESVETQYF	TGCAGTGCTAGTTCCGGGGAGTCTGTGGAGACCCAGTACTTC	NA	once	TRBV20-1	TRBJ2-5
CASSRPSGSGYEQYF	TGTGCCAGCAGCCGACCTAGCGGGAGTGGGTACGAGCAGTACTTC	TRBD2	NA	TRBV27	TRBJ2-7
CASSFGQTYEQYF	TGTGCCAGCAGTTTTGGCCAGACTTACGAGCAGTACTTC	NA	NA	TRBV27	TRBJ2-7
CSVSFNRGNQPQHF	TGCAGCGTTTCATTTAACAGGGGCAATCAGCCCCAGCATTTT	NA	NA	TRBV29-1	TRBJ1-5
CASSARQGPLHF	TGTGCCAGCAGCGCCCGCCAGGGACCCCTCCACTTT	NA	NA	TRBV6-5	TRBJ1-6
CASGGQAYEQYF	TGTGCCAGTGGGGGACAGGCCTACGAGCAGTACTTC	TRBD1	once	TRBV19	TRBJ2-7
CASSFDRGRTSDTQYF	TGTGCCAGCAGCTTTGACAGGGGCCGAACTTCAGATACGCAGTATTTT	TRBD1	NA	TRBV7-3	TRBJ2-3
CSVGLGAEGTEAFF	TGCAGCGTTGGGTTGGGGGCAGAGGGGACTGAAGCTTTCTTT	NA	NA	TRBV29-1	TRBJ1-1
CASSIDTRGNTIYF	TGTGCCAGTAGTATAGATACACGCGGAAACACCATATATTTT	NA	once	TRBV19	TRBJ1-3
CASSPRGGANVLTF	TGTGCCAGCAGTCCCCGGGGGGGGGCCAACGTCCTGACTTTC	NA	NA	TRBV6-5	TRBJ2-6
CASSQAPGLPYRLLYEQYF	TGTGCCAGCAGCCAAGCCCCGGGACTACCATACCGCCTCCTCTACGAGCAGTACTTC	TRBD2	NA	TRBV3-1/TRBV3-2	TRBJ2-7
CASSQSRDRYTYEQYF	TGTGCCAGCAGCCAATCGCGGGACAGGTACACCTACGAGCAGTACTTC	TRBD1	NA	TRBV16	TRBJ2-7
CASRPNGQRYNEQFF	TGTGCCAGCAGGCCCAATGGTCAGCGCTACAATGAGCAGTTCTTC	NA	NA	TRBV6-5	TRBJ2-1
CASSAIALAVKPYEQYF	TGTGCCAGTAGTGCGATCGCTCTAGCGGTAAAGCCCTACGAGCAGTACTTC	TRBD2	few	TRBV19	TRBJ2-7
CASSLITLSGYTF	TGTGCCAGCAGCTTAATAACCCTATCAGGCTACACCTTC	NA	NA	TRBV5-6	TRBJ1-2
CASSSPTSGSSETQYF	TGTGCCAGCAGCAGCCCTACTAGCGGGAGTTCCGAGACCCAGTACTTC	NA	NA	TRBV21-1	TRBJ2-5
CAMGRSVGETQYF	TGTGCCATGGGGAGAAGCGTCGGGGAGACCCAGTACTTC	NA	NA	TRBV7-2	TRBJ2-5
CASSRDSNTEAFF	TGTGCCAGCAGCCGAGATAGTAACACTGAAGCTTTCTTT	NA	NA	TRBV27	TRBJ1-1
CSVGPLSEQFF	TGCAGCGTCGGTCCCCTTTCCGAGCAGTTCTTC	NA	NA	TRBV29-1	TRBJ2-1